This TCR beta chain was retrieved from a study of CD8+ T cells in alopecia areata. Researchers took lesional scalp punch biopsies and peripheral blood from people who were alopecia areata patients. Cell sorting was applied to PBMCs, and CD4+ and CD8+ T cells were collected. With 5 bases removed from V and 4 bases from J, the gap between germline ends came to 12 bases. Per germline, CDR1 SQVTM and CDR2 ANQGSEA. The CDR3 has 13 residues. Sequencing relied on a cDNA template that was reverse transcribed from extracted RNA. Clones were sequenced by immunoSEQ multiplex PCR, and TCRdb holds only the in-frame ones, with some missing. The sample contains some 130,000 clones, around 60% of which appear only once.

The sequence was collected from a human donor with alopecia areata. This sequence joins TRBV29-1 and TRBJ2-1; the D gene is possibly TRBD1 (5 bases). Sequencing was performed on CD4+ T cells sorted from blood, taken at week 0. The CDR3 is CSVSRGIYNEQFF. The DNA of the CDR3 is TGCAGCGTTTCAAGGGGAATTTACAATGAGCAGTTCTTC.